This TCR beta chain was found in a study of cytotoxic CD8 clonotypes in ibrutinib-treated CLL. Overall study findings and caveats: At progression, clonality fell back toward baseline after rising at ibrutinib response.

In the case of this clone: Its antigen is unknown.

The ends were cut back, 6 bases at V and 1 base at J, with 21 bases in the middle. Germline CDR1 LNHDA, CDR2 SQIVND (reference sequence). The CDR3 contains 17 residues. Sequencing was performed with immunoSEQ multiplex PCR; in TCRdb, only in-frame clones are kept and a portion is missing. The sample carries about 18,000 clones, approximately 82% recorded once. The chain joins TRBV19 to TRBJ1-1, with D possibly being TRBD1 (6 bases). The TCR was taken from a human donor with chronic lymphocytic leukemia. The sequenced sample was PBMCs, obtained before ibrutinib treatment. DNA of the CDR3: TGTGCCAGTAGCACCCTGATGCAGGGGTTAACGAACACTGAAGCTTTCTTT. It translates to CASSTLMQGLTNTEAFF. The complete variable domain, with remaining parts taken from reference TRBV19 and TRBJ1-1, reads DGGITQSPKYLFRKEGQNVTLSCEQNLNHDAMYWYRQDPGQGLRLIYYSQIVNDFQKGDIAEGYSVSREKKESFPLTVTSAQKNPTAFYLCASSTLMQGLTNTEAFFGQGTRLTVV.